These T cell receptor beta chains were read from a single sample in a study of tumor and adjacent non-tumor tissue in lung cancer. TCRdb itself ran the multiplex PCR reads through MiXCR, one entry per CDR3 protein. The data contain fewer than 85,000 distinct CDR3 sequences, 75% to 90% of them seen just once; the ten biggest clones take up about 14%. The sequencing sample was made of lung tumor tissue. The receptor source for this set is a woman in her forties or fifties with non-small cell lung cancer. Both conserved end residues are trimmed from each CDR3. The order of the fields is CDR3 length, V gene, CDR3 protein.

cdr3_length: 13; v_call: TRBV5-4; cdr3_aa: AGSLNRGAGSPLH
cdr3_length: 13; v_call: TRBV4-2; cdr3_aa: ASRQVQGVGEKLF
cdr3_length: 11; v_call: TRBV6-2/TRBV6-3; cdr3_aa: TSVGQSVDKQY
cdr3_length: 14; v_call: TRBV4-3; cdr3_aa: DSSQDALSGANVLT
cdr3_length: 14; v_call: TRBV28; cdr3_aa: ASSLGTSFSTDTQY
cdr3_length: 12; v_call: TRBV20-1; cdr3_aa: SVTHSQSSYEQY
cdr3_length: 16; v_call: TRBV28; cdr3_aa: GSSSLGGWDGSNQPQH
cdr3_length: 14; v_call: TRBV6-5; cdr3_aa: ASSYSSGQGYYKQF
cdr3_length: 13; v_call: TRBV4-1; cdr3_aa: SSRQGQGPSYEQY
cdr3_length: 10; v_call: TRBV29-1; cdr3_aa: SVGTGGYEQY
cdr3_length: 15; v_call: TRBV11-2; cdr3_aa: ASIPGLAGTFSREQY
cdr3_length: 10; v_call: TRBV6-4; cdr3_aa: ASTTIDYEQY
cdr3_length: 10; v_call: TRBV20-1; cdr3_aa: SAKKGADTQY
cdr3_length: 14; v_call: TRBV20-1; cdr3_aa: SPRDHGARSYNEQF
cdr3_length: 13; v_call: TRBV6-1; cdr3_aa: VSSARDPIHYDQY
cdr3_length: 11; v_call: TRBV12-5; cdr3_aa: ASGPDGTNGYR
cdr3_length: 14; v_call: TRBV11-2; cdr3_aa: ASSIYTSYAPSKQF
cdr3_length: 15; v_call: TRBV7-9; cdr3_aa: AGGKRQGKSLVDGYT
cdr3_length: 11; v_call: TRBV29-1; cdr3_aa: SVRAADTDTQY
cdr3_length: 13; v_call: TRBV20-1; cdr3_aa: SASPGGQREYGQY
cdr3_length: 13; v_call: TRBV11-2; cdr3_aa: ASSLIAGGDSEEF
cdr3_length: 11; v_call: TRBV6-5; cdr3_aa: ASSQFSRSDQF
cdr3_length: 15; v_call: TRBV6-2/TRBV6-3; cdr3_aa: ASSDPRGRAVVDTQY
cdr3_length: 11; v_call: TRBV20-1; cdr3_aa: SMAGEGTDMQY
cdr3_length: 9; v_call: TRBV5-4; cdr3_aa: ASNGSGGYT
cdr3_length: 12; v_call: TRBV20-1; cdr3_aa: SSSPSGISGELF
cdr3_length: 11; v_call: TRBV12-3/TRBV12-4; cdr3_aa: ASSLDKTYEQY
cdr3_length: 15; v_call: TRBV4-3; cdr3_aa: ASSQGGLAGGHNDQF
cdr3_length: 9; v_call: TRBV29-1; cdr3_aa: SIRLDYGYT
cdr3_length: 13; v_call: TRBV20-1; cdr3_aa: TARAPGGSPSPLH
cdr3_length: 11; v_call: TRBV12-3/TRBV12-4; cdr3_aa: GSSGGNQGEQY
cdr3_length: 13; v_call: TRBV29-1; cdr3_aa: SVEAGGRVKDEQF
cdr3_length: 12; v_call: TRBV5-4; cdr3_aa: ASNPYRGPYGYT
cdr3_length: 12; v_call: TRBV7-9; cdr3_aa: ASSITGSHNEQF
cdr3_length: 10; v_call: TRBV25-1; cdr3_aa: ASTVAGNEQF
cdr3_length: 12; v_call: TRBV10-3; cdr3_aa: AISFRGENNEQF
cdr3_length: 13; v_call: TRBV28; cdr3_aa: ASSPPNRDTGELF
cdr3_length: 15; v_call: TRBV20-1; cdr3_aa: SARDGGSGSLLVEQF
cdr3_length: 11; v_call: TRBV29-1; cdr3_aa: SVDDRSPNGQF
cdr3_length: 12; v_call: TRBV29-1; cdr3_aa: SVEFGLAGAEQY